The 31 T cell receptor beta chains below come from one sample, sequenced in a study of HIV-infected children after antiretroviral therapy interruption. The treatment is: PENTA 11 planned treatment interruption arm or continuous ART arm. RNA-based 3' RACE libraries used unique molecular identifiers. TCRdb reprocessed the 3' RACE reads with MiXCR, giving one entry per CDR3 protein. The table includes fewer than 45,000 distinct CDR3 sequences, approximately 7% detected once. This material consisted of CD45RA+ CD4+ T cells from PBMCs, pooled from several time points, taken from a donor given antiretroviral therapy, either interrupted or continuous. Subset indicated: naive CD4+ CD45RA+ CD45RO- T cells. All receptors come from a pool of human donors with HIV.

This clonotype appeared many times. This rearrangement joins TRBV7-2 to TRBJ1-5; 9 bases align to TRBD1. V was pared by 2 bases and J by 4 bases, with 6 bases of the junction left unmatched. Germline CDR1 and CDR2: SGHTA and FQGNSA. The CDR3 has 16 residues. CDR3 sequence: CASSLLGQGLNQPQHF. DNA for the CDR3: TGTGCCAGCAGCTTATTAGGACAGGGGTTAAATCAGCCCCAGCATTTT.

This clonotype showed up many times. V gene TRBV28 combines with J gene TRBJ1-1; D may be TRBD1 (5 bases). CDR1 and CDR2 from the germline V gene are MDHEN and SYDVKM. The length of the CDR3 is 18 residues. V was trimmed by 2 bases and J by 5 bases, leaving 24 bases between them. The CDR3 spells CASSLRTPGSNWGTEAFF. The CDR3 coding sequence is TGTGCCAGCAGTTTACGCACACCAGGCAGTAACTGGGGGACTGAAGCTTTCTTT. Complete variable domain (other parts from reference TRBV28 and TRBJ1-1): DVKVTQSSRYLVKRTGEKVFLECVQDMDHENMFWYRQDPGLGLRLIYFSYDVKMKEKGDIPEGYSVSREKKERFSLILESASTNQTSMYLCASSLRTPGSNWGTEAFFGQGTRLTVV.

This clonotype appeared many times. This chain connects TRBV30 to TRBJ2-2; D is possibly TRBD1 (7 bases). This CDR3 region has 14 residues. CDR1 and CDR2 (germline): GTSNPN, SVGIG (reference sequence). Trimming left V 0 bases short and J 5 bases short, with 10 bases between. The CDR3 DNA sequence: TGTGCCTGGAGTGTGGCAGGGGGGACCGGGGAGCTGTTTTTT. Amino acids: CAWSVAGGTGELFF.

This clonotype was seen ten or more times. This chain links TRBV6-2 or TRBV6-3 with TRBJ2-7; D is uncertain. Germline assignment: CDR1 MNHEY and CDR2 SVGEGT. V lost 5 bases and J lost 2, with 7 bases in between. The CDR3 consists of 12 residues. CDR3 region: CASSKVTYEQYF. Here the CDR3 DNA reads TGTGCCAGCAGTAAGGTAACCTACGAGCAGTACTTC.

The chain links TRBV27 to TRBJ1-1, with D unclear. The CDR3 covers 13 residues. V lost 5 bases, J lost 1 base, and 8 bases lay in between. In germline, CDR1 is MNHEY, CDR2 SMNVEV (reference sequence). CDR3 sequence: CASSLGSNTEAFF. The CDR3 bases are TGTGCCAGCAGTCTAGGATCGAACACTGAAGCTTTCTTT.

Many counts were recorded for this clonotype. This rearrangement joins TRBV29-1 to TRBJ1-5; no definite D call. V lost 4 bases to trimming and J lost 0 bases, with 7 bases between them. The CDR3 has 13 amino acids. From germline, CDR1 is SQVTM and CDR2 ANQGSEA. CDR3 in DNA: TGCAGCGTTGTATGGGATAGCAATCAGCCCCAGCATTTT. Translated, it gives CSVVWDSNQPQHF. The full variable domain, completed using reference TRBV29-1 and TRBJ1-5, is SAVISQKPSRDICQRGTSLTIQCQVDSQVTMMFWYRQQPGQSLTLIATANQGSEATYESGFVIDKFPISRPNLTFSTLTVSNMSPEDSSIYLCSVVWDSNQPQHFGDGTRLSIL.

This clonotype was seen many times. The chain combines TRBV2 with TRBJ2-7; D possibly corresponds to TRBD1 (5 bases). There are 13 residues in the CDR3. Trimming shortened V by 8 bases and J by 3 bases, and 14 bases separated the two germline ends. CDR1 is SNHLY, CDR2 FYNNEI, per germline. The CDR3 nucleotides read TGTGCCAGCGGCAGGGAAAGAGGCTACGAGCAGTACTTC. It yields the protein CASGRERGYEQYF.

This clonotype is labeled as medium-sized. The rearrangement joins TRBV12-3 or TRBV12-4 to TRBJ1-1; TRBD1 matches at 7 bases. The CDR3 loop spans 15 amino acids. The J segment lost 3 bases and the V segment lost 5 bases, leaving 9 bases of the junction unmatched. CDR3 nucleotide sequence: TGTGCCAGCAGTCCCCGGGACAGCGGCTACACTGAAGCTTTCTTT. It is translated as CASSPRDSGYTEAFF.

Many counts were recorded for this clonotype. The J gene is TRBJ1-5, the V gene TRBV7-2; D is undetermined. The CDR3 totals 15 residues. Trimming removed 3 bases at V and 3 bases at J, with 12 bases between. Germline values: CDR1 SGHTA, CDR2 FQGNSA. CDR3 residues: CASSLAPGANQPQHF. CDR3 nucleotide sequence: TGTGCCAGCAGCTTGGCACCGGGAGCCAATCAGCCCCAGCATTTT.

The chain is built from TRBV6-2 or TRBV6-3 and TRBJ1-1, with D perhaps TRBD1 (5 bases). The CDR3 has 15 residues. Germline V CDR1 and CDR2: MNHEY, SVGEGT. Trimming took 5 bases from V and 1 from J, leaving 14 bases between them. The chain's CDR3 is CASSPTGTGNTEAFF. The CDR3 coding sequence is TGTGCCAGCAGTCCTACTGGGACGGGGAACACTGAAGCTTTCTTT.

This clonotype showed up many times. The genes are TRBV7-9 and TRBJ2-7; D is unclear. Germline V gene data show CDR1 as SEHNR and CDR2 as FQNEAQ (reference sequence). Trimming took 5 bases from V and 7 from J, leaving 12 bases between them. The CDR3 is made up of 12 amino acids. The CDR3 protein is CASSGKLGEQYF. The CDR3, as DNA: TGTGCCAGCAGCGGAAAGTTGGGGGAGCAGTACTTC.

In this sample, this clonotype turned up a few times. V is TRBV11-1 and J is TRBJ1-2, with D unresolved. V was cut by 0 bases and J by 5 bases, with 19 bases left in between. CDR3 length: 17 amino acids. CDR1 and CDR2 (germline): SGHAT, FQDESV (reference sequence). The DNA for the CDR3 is TGTGCCAGCAGCTTAGCTCGCGTGGAGGGATCCGGGTATGGCTACACCTTC. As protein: CASSLARVEGSGYGYTF.

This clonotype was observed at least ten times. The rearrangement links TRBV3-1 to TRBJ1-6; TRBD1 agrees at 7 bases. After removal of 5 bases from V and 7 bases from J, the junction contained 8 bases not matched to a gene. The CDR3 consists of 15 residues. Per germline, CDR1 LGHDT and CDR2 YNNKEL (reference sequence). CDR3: CASSYIDRVNSPLHF. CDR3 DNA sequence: TGTGCCAGCAGCTATATCGACAGGGTGAATTCACCCCTCCACTTT. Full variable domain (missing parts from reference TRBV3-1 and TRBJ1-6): DTAVSQTPKYLVTQMGNDKSIKCEQNLGHDTMYWYKQDSKKFLKIMFSYNNKELIINETVPNRFSPKSPDKAHLNLHINSLELGDSAVYFCASSYIDRVNSPLHFGNGTRLTVT.

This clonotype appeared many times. This CDR3 reads CASSRTGAGANVLTF. The CDR3 DNA follows: TGTGCCAGCAGCAGAACAGGGGCTGGGGCCAACGTCCTGACTTTC. The chain is built from TRBV7-6 and TRBJ2-6, with 7 nucleotides matching TRBD1. CDR1 and CDR2 (germline): SGHVS, FNYEAQ. Losses at the gene ends were 5 bases for V and 2 bases for J; bases not matched to a gene: 3. CDR3 size: 15 residues.

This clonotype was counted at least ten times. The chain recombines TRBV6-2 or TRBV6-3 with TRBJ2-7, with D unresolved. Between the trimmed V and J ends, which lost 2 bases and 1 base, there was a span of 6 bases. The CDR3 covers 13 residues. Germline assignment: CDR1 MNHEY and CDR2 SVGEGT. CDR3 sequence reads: CASSYRDSYEQYF. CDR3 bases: TGTGCCAGCAGTTACAGAGATTCCTACGAGCAGTACTTC.

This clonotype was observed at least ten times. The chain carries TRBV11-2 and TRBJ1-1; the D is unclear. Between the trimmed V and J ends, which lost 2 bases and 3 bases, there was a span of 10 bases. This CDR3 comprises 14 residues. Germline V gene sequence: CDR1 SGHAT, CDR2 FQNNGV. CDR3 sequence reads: CASSLKGPDTEAFF. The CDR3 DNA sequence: TGTGCCAGCAGCTTAAAGGGTCCGGACACTGAAGCTTTCTTT. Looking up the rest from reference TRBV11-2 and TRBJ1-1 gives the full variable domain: EAGVAQSPRYKIIEKRQSVAFWCNPISGHATLYWYQQILGQGPKLLIQFQNNGVVDDSQLPKDRFSAERLKGVDSTLKIQPAKLEDSAVYLCASSLKGPDTEAFFGQGTRLTVV.

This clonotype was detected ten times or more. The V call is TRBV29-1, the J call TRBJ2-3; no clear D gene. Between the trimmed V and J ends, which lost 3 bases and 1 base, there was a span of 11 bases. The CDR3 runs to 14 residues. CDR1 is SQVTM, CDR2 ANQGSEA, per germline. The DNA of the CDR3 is TGCAGCGTTGAGTCAGTCTCGCGCACAGATACGCAGTATTTT. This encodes CSVESVSRTDTQYF.

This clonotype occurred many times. The CDR3 loop is CASSLGRSVTEAFF. Here the CDR3 DNA reads TGTGCCAGCAGCCTAGGGAGGTCGGTCACTGAAGCTTTCTTT. The V and J genes are TRBV7-8 and TRBJ1-1; unclear D gene. Trimming took off 5 bases at V and 4 bases at J, with 14 bases between the two ends. This CDR3 has 14 amino acids. The germline gives CDR1 SGHVS, CDR2 FQNEAQ.

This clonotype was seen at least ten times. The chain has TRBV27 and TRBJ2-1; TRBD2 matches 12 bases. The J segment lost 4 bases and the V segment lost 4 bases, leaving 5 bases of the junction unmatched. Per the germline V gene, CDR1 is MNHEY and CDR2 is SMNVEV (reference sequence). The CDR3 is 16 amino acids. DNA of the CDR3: TGTGCCAGCAGTTATACCGGGACTAGCGGGTACAATGAGCAGTTCTTC. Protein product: CASSYTGTSGYNEQFF.

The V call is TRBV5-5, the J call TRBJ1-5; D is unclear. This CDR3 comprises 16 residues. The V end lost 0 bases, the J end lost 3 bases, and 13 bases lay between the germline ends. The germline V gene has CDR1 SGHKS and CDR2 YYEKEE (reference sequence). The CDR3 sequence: CASSLGGFGLNQPQHF. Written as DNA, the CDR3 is TGTGCCAGCAGCTTGGGAGGGTTCGGCCTCAATCAGCCCCAGCATTTT. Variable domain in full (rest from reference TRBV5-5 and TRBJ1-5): DAGVTQSPTHLIKTRGQQVTLRCSPISGHKSVSWYQQVLGQGPQFIFQYYEKEERGRGNFPDRFSARQFPNYSSELNVNALLLGDSALYLCASSLGGFGLNQPQHFGDGTRLSIL.

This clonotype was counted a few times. The CDR3 bases are TGTGCCAGCAGTCTTGTTTTTGGGATCGACACTGAAGCTTTCTTT. Translating gives CASSLVFGIDTEAFF. The J gene is TRBJ1-1, the V gene TRBV28; unclear D gene. CDR3 length: 15 amino acids. The germline V gene encodes CDR1 MDHEN and CDR2 SYDVKM. The V gene lost 5 bases and the J gene lost 3 bases, with 16 bases spanning the gap.

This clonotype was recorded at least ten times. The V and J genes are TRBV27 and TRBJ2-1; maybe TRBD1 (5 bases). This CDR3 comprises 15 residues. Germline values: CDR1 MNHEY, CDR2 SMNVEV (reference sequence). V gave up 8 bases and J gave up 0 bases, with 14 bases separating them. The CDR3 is CASGFDSNSYNEQFF. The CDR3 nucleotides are TGTGCCAGCGGATTCGACAGCAACTCCTACAATGAGCAGTTCTTC.

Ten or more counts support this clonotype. CDR3 region: CASSSQPGLADYNEQFF. Written as DNA, the CDR3 is TGCGCCAGCAGCTCACAACCGGGACTAGCGGACTACAATGAGCAGTTCTTC. The chain is built from TRBV4-1 and TRBJ2-1; 11 positions match TRBD2. Germline values: CDR1 MGHRA, CDR2 YSYEKL. CDR3 length: 17 residues. V lost 5 bases and J lost 3; bases outside the gene matches: 9.

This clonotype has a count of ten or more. The DNA for the CDR3 is TGCAGCGTTGAAAGGGTGAACACTGAAGCTTTCTTT. Translated, it gives CSVERVNTEAFF. The V gene is TRBV29-1, the J gene TRBJ1-1, with no clear D. The CDR3 consists of 12 residues. The V gene's germline CDR1 is SQVTM and CDR2 ANQGSEA. V lost 2 bases and J lost 0, with 4 bases in between.

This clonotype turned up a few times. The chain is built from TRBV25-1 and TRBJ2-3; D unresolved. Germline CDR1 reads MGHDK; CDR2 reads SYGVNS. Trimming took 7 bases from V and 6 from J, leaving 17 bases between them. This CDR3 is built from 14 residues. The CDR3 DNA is TGTGCCAGCACCTTAGAACGAAACGGGGATACGCAGTATTTT. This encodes CASTLERNGDTQYF.

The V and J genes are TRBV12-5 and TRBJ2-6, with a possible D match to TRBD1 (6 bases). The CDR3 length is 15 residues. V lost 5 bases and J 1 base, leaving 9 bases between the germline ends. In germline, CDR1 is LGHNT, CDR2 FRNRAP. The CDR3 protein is CASGQGQSGANVLTF. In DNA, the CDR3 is TGTGCTAGTGGTCAAGGACAGTCTGGGGCCAACGTCCTGACTTTC.

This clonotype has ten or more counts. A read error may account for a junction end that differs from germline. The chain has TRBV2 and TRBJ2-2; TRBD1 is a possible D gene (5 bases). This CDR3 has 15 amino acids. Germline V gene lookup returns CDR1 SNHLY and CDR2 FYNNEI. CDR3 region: CASSLEQGYTGQLYF. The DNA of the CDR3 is TGTGCCAGCAGCTTAGAGCAGGGTTACACCGGGCAGCTCTACTTT.

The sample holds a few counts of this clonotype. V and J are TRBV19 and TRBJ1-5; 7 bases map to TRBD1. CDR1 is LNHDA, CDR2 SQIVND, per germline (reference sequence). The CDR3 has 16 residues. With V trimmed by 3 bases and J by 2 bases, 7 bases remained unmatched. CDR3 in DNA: TGTGCCAGTAGTATCCCGACAGGGTACGGCAATCAGCCCCAGCATTTT. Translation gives CASSIPTGYGNQPQHF.

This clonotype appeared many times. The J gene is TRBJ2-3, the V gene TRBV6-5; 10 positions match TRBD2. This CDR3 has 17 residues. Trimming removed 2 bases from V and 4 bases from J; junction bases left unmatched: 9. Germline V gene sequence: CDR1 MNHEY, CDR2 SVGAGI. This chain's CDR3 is CASSYGLAGGIPDTQYF. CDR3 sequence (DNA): TGTGCCAGCAGTTACGGGTTAGCGGGAGGTATCCCAGATACGCAGTATTTT.

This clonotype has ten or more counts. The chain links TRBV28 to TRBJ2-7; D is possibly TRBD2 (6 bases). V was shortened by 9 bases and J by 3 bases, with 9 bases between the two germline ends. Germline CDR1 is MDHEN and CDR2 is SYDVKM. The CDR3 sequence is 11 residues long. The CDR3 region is CASLANYEQYF. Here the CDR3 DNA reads TGTGCCAGTCTAGCGAACTACGAGCAGTACTTC.

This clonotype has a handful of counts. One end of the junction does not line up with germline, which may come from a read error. The CDR3 coding sequence is TGTGCCAGGGACTGGGTTGAACAGTACTTC. Translating gives CARDWVEQYF. The rearrangement links TRBV23-1 to TRBJ2-7, with D possibly matching TRBD2 (6 bases). Being an ORF, TRBV23-1 has a function that is uncertain. This CDR3 spans 10 amino acids.